Presented here are 18 T cell receptor beta chains from one specimen sequenced in a study of early T cells in non-severe SARS-CoV-2 infection. TCRdb re-analysed the 5' RACE reads in MiXCR, keeping a single row per CDR3 protein. The repertoire includes tens of thousands of distinct CDR3 sequences, around 13% of them detected once, and roughly 1.3% sits in the top ten. Material: whole blood. These receptors were collected from an adult who was a healthcare worker with PCR-confirmed SARS-CoV-2 infection or an uninfected control (not recorded which).

The sample holds many counts of this clonotype. The chain has TRBV6-5 and TRBJ1-5; D not certain. Looked up from germline, CDR1 is MNHEY and CDR2 is SVGAGI. The CDR3 length is 15 residues. Trimming took 4 bases from V and 5 from J, leaving 15 bases between them. The CDR3 nucleotides read TGTGCCAGCAGTTCCCTTTCATCTGAGGATCAGCCCCAGCATTTT. This codes for CASSSLSSEDQPQHF.

This clonotype appeared many times. V usage is TRBV5-5 and J usage is TRBJ1-1; 7 bases fit TRBD1. This CDR3 has 16 amino acids. CDR1 is SGHKS and CDR2 is YYEKEE in the germline V gene (reference sequence). V trimming: 2 bases; J trimming: 8 bases; junction bases outside the gene matches: 15. CDR3 in amino acids: CASSLQGFDTPWEAFF. The CDR3 nucleotides are TGTGCCAGCAGCTTACAGGGGTTCGATACTCCTTGGGAAGCTTTCTTT.

J is TRBJ2-3 and V is TRBV6-1, with 8 bases matching TRBD1. Germline trimming cut 1 base from V and 3 bases from J; bases unmatched to any gene: 3. Per germline, CDR1 MNHNS and CDR2 SASEGT. There are 15 residues in the CDR3. The CDR3 DNA sequence: TGTGCCAGCAGTGAAGTTACAGGGGGGACAGATACGCAGTATTTT. Residues: CASSEVTGGTDTQYF.

This clonotype was detected many times. V is TRBV5-1 and J is TRBJ1-6; 8 bases match TRBD1. Germline CDR1 reads SGHRS; CDR2 reads YFSETQ. This CDR3 region has 16 residues. The trim removed 4 bases at V and 9 bases at J, leaving 12 bases unmatched. CDR3 loop: CASSLKLGQGGSPLHF. In DNA, the CDR3 is TGCGCCAGCAGCCTCAAACTCGGACAGGGAGGTTCACCCCTCCACTTT.

The table lists this clonotype with many counts. The chain links TRBV7-2 to TRBJ1-5; D is uncertain. Trimming stripped 2 bases from V and 0 bases from J, with 8 bases between. This CDR3 is built from 15 residues. CDR1 SGHTA and CDR2 FQGNSA come from the germline V gene. The CDR3 region is CASSLLWGSNQPQHF. The CDR3 region has the DNA TGTGCCAGCAGCTTATTATGGGGTAGCAATCAGCCCCAGCATTTT.

The genes are TRBV29-1 and TRBJ2-3, with 15 bases identical to TRBD2. Germline values: CDR1 SQVTM, CDR2 ANQGSEA. Trimming took 6 bases from V and 2 from J; bases not matched to a gene: 6. CDR3 length: 16 residues. Here the CDR3 DNA reads TGCAGCGTGGAGGGACTAGCGGGAGGCGACACAGATACGCAGTATTTT. The encoded protein is CSVEGLAGGDTDTQYF.

This clonotype occurred many times. This chain joins TRBV28 and TRBJ1-6, with D possibly being TRBD1 (5 bases). The V end was cut by 3 bases, the J end by 7 bases, with 13 bases between. Germline V gene data show CDR1 as MDHEN and CDR2 as SYDVKM. CDR3 length: 15 amino acids. CDR3 sequence (DNA): TGTGCCAGCAGTTTCGGCACGGAGGGGAATTCACCCCTCCACTTT. Translation gives CASSFGTEGNSPLHF. The whole variable domain, filled in from reference TRBV28 and TRBJ1-6, reads DVKVTQSSRYLVKRTGEKVFLECVQDMDHENMFWYRQDPGLGLRLIYFSYDVKMKEKGDIPEGYSVSREKKERFSLILESASTNQTSMYLCASSFGTEGNSPLHFGNGTRLTVT.

V and J are TRBV6-4 and TRBJ2-2, with D possibly being TRBD1 (5 bases). The germline gives CDR1 MRHNA, CDR2 SNTAGT. The CDR3 extends over 15 amino acids. V was trimmed by 3 bases and J by 4 bases, leaving 12 bases between them. The CDR3 region is CASSEGQGGTGELFF. The CDR3 nucleotides are TGTGCCAGCAGTGAGGGGCAGGGTGGCACCGGGGAGCTGTTTTTT.

This chain joins TRBV14 and TRBJ2-1; D might be TRBD1 (6 bases). The CDR3 is made up of 13 amino acids. The V gene lost 4 bases and the J gene lost 13 bases, with 17 bases spanning the gap. The germline CDR1 and CDR2 sequences are SGHDN and FVKESK. The CDR3 loop reads CASSPAVRGIQFF. The DNA of the CDR3 is TGTGCCAGCAGCCCGGCCGTGAGGGGGATACAGTTCTTC.

This clonotype was seen repeatedly, ten times or more. V is TRBV7-6 and J is TRBJ2-3; TRBD2 might be the D (6 bases). CDR3 length equals 15 residues. Trimming cost V 4 bases and J 6 bases, with 17 bases left between them. Germline CDR1 is SGHVS and CDR2 is FNYEAQ. CDR3 residues: CASSSKGRGVDTQYF. CDR3 sequence (DNA): TGTGCCAGCAGCTCTAAAGGGCGGGGCGTGGATACGCAGTATTTT.

This clonotype has at least ten counts. This chain uses TRBV5-4 with TRBJ2-2; 9 positions agree with TRBD2. The V gene end was trimmed by 3 bases and the J gene end by 4 bases; junction bases not matched to a gene: 7. This CDR3 contains 16 residues. CDR1 is SGHNT, CDR2 YYREEE, per germline (reference sequence). CDR3 DNA: TGTGCCAGCAGCTCGGGTAGCGGGAGTCGCACCGGGGAGCTGTTTTTT. This sequence encodes CASSSGSGSRTGELFF.

This clonotype was detected many times. This chain uses TRBV20-1 with TRBJ1-1; 9 bases map to TRBD1. Germline CDR1 reads DFQATT; CDR2 reads SNEGSKA (reference sequence). Germline trimming cut 6 bases from V and 7 bases from J; bases unmatched to any gene: 6. The CDR3 runs to 12 residues. This chain's CDR3 is CSARQGDVEAFF. In nucleotides, the CDR3 is TGCAGTGCCAGACAGGGGGACGTTGAAGCTTTCTTT.

The rearrangement links TRBV12-3 or TRBV12-4 to TRBJ2-1, with a tentative D call TRBD1 (5 bases). There are 11 residues in the CDR3. The V end was cut by 3 bases, the J end by 14 bases, with 11 bases between. The CDR3 here is CASSFSREEFF. In DNA, the CDR3 is TGTGCCAGCAGTTTTTCCAGGGAAGAGTTCTTC.

This clonotype was observed at least ten times. The chain joins TRBV3-1 to TRBJ2-7; 10 nucleotides agree with TRBD1. Trimming at V came to 8 bases and at J to 6 bases, leaving 10 bases not matched to a gene. This CDR3 region has 14 residues. From germline, CDR1 is LGHDT and CDR2 YNNKEL (reference sequence). The CDR3 bases are TGTGCCAGCCGCGGGAAGGGACAGGGGCGCGAGCAGTACTTC. Translated, it gives CASRGKGQGREQYF.

The sample holds many counts of this clonotype. The chain couples TRBV20-1 to TRBJ1-1; no firm D call. The V gene lost 5 bases and the J gene lost 1 base, with 8 bases spanning the gap. CDR1 is DFQATT, CDR2 SNEGSKA, per germline (reference sequence). This CDR3 has 12 residues. CDR3: CSAWTANTEAFF. CDR3 nucleotide sequence: TGCAGTGCTTGGACGGCGAACACTGAAGCTTTCTTT.

The J gene is TRBJ2-5, the V gene TRBV6-5, with TRBD2 matching over 8 bases. Germline-derived CDR1 and CDR2 are MNHEY and SVGAGI. The CDR3 runs to 15 residues. V lost 5 bases, J lost 4 bases, and 9 bases stayed unmatched. The CDR3 sequence is CASSSSGTRRETQYF. The CDR3 DNA is TGTGCCAGCAGTAGTTCCGGGACTAGGAGAGAGACCCAGTACTTC.

This clonotype has a count of ten or more. This chain joins TRBV6-4 and TRBJ2-1, with 16 bases identical to TRBD2. CDR1 and CDR2 from the germline V gene are MRHNA and SNTAGT. The J segment lost 9 bases and the V segment lost 2 bases, leaving 1 base of the junction unmatched. The CDR3 sequence is 15 residues long. The CDR3 coding sequence is TGTGCCAGCAGTGACGGGACTAGCGGGGGGGCTGAGCAGTTCTTC. As protein: CASSDGTSGGAEQFF.

The chain has TRBV2 and TRBJ2-7; 8 nucleotides line up with TRBD2. Germline loops: CDR1 SNHLY, CDR2 FYNNEI. CDR3 length: 15 residues. V shed 1 base and J 3 bases; nucleotides not matched to a gene: 5. The CDR3 region is CASSEEERGNYEQYF. Here the CDR3 DNA reads TGTGCCAGCAGTGAAGAGGAGCGGGGGAACTACGAGCAGTACTTC.